A selection of T cell receptor beta chains follows, all from one sample in a study of tumor-infiltrating lymphocytes in primary liver carcinoma. TCRdb analysed the multiplex PCR reads with MiXCR anew, one entry per CDR3 protein. The sample carries some 320,000 distinct CDR3 sequences, about 60% recorded once. Specimen: peripheral blood. The receptors originated from a man in his forties with primary liver carcinoma and hepatitis B virus infection. Both conserved end residues are part of each CDR3. The D gene is left open where the match is weak. Clone size appears in some rows only: once, few, many, or a class for an expanded clone.

>TRBJ1-3|NA|NA|TRBV5-6
TGTGCCAGCGGCTTACTTACAGGGAATGGAAACACCATATATTTT
CASGLLTGNGNTIYF
>TRBJ1-2|many|NA|TRBV4-3
TGCGCCAGCAGCCAAGAAGGGACACTTAACTATGGCTACACCTTC
CASSQEGTLNYGYTF
>TRBJ2-1|many|TRBD2|TRBV10-1
TGCGCCAGCGGTAGCGGGAGTGAGCAGTTCTTC
CASGSGSEQFF
>TRBJ1-2|NA|TRBD1|TRBV5-6
TGTGCCAGCAGCGGGGGACAGGGGTACTATGACTACACCTTC
CASSGGQGYYDYTF
>TRBJ2-3|many|NA|TRBV12-3/TRBV12-4
TGTGCCAGCAGTTTATGGGAGACAAGGAGAGATACGCAGTATTTT
CASSLWETRRDTQYF
>TRBJ2-1|many|NA|TRBV14
TGTGCCAGCAGCCAAGATCGGTACAATGAGCAGTTCTTC
CASSQDRYNEQFF
>TRBJ2-2|few|NA|TRBV10-2
TGCGCCAGCAGTGACAGATGGGCCGGGGAGCTGTTTTTT
CASSDRWAGELFF
>TRBJ2-7|many|TRBD1|TRBV4-1
TGCGCCAGCAGCCAAGAGGCGACAGGGGCCTACGAGCAGTACTTC
CASSQEATGAYEQYF
>TRBJ2-2|NA|TRBD1|TRBV4-2
TGTGTCAGCAGCCACCCTGGACAGGGGGCTGTGGAGCTGTTTTTT
CVSSHPGQGAVELFF
>TRBJ2-1|NA|NA|TRBV6-6
TGTGCCAGCAGTTACAGGGAATACAATGAGCAGTTCTTC
CASSYREYNEQFF
>TRBJ2-5|NA|TRBD1|TRBV4-1
TGCGCCAGCAGCCAAGGTGGACAGGGCTGGGAGGCCCAGTACTTC
CASSQGGQGWEAQYF
>TRBJ1-1|NA|NA|TRBV10-3
TGTACCACACCAGGGGCGAACACTGAAGCTTTCTTT
CTTPGANTEAFF
>TRBJ2-1|NA|TRBD1|TRBV6-2/TRBV6-3
TGTGCCAGCAGTTACGGACAGGTACCCCACGATGAGCAGTTCTTC
CASSYGQVPHDEQFF
>TRBJ2-1|many|NA|TRBV12-3/TRBV12-4
TGTGCCAGCAGTTTAGTAGATGAGCAGTTCTTC
CASSLVDEQFF
>TRBJ2-1|few|NA|TRBV5-1
TGCGCCAGCAGTCCCAGTCCCCCGCCGACGCCCTTAAGGCAGTTCTTC
CASSPSPPPTPLRQFF
>TRBJ2-7|NA|NA|TRBV6-2/TRBV6-3
TGTGCCAGCAGCCGGGAAGGGGCATCCTACGAGCAGTGCTTC
CASSREGASYEQCF
>TRBJ2-5|few|NA|TRBV6-1
TGTGCCATAGCCGGACTGGGCCGTGGGGAGACCCAGTACTTC
CAIAGLGRGETQYF
>TRBJ1-1|NA|NA|TRBV6-2/TRBV6-3
TGTGCCAGCAGTCATCGTGGGGTCACCACTGAAGCTTCCTTT
CASSHRGVTTEASF
>TRBJ2-3|few|NA|TRBV5-1
TGCGCCAGCAGCTTGTGGGGGGCGTCGACAGATACGCAGTATTTT
CASSLWGASTDTQYF
>TRBJ2-3|NA|NA|TRBV11-2
TGTGTCAGCAGCTTACGCACTAGGCCCGATATGCAGTATTTT
CVSSLRTRPDMQYF
>TRBJ2-4|few|TRBD2|TRBV11-2
TGTGCCAGCAGCTTGACTAGCGGGAGGGATGCCAAAAACATTCAGTACTTC
CASSLTSGRDAKNIQYF
>TRBJ2-7|many|NA|TRBV4-3
TGCGCCAGCAGCCAGGGAGGGGGAGAGCAGTACTTC
CASSQGGGEQYF
>TRBJ2-5|many|NA|TRBV6-5
TGTGCCAGCAGCCGGCAGGGTCTCCAAGAGACCCAGTACTTC
CASSRQGLQETQYF
>TRBJ1-1|NA|TRBD1|TRBV11-1
TGTGCCAGCAGGCCTCGCCCTGGGACAGGGGATGCTTTCTTT
CASRPRPGTGDAFF
>TRBJ2-1|many|TRBD2|TRBV11-2
TGTGCCAGCAGCCGAGTCCCAGGACTAGTGGGATACCTCAGTGAGCAGTTCTTC
CASSRVPGLVGYLSEQFF
>TRBJ1-1|many|TRBD1|TRBV6-1
TGTGCCAGCAGTGCGAGGACAGGATCGGACACTGAAGCTTTCTTT
CASSARTGSDTEAFF
>TRBJ1-6|NA|NA|TRBV5-5
TGTGCCAGCAGAGGGGGGCCCGTTGATAATTCATCCCTCCACTTT
CASRGGPVDNSSLHF
>TRBJ2-6|NA|NA|TRBV11-2
TGTACCAGCAGCTTATCGCCAGGGATTGGGGCCAACGTCCTGACTTTC
CTSSLSPGIGANVLTF
>TRBJ2-7|many|TRBD2|TRBV6-2/TRBV6-3
TGTGCCAGCAGCTCCCTACTAGCGGACTACGAGCAGTACTTC
CASSSLLADYEQYF
>TRBJ2-5|few|TRBD1|TRBV6-6
TGTGCCAGCAGGGAAACAGGGGGAAAAGAGACCCAGTACTTC
CASRETGGKETQYF
>TRBJ2-7|NA|NA|TRBV29-1
TGCAGCGCTAGTTGGGGTAATCACGAGCGGTACTTC
CSASWGNHERYF
>TRBJ2-5|NA|TRBD2|TRBV5-1
TGCGCCAGCAGCTCCCCCGGGAGGGAAGAGACGCAGTACTTC
CASSSPGREETQYF
>TRBJ2-3|NA|TRBD2|TRBV12-3/TRBV12-4
TGTGCCAGCAGCCCTGGGGCTAGCGGGTTCACAGATACGCAGTATTTT
CASSPGASGFTDTQYF
>TRBJ2-7|NA|NA|TRBV11-2
TGTGCCAGCAGCTCGTCGCAGGTCGAACAGTACTTC
CASSSSQVEQYF
>TRBJ1-2|NA|NA|TRBV10-3
TGTGCCATCAGTCGACAGAGGTCTGGCTACACCTTC
CAISRQRSGYTF
>TRBJ1-1|NA|NA|TRBV29-1
TGCAGCGTTGGGGCAGGGCGGGCCATGAACACTGAAGCATTCTTT
CSVGAGRAMNTEAFF
>TRBJ2-3|many|NA|TRBV29-1
TGCAGCGTCGAAAGGGCAACGCAGTATTTT
CSVERATQYF
>TRBJ1-3|many|NA|TRBV28
TGTGCCAGCAGTTCACCGGGGGGGTCGCCCGGAAACACCATATATTTT
CASSSPGGSPGNTIYF
>TRBJ2-1|few|NA|TRBV5-5
TGTGCCAGCAGCTTGATTACGGACAATGAGCAGTTCTTC
CASSLITDNEQFF
>TRBJ2-2|NA|NA|TRBV28
TGTGCCAGCAGCTTACCGGGACTGACGAACACCGGGGAGCTGTTTTTT
CASSLPGLTNTGELFF
>TRBJ2-2|NA|NA|TRBV29-1
TGCAGCGTGGCTGGGGGCTCCGGGGAGCTGTTTTTT
CSVAGGSGELFF
>TRBJ2-1|few|TRBD2|TRBV5-1
TGCGCCAGCAGCCCGGTGGGGGGGTCGAACAATGAGCAGTTCTTC
CASSPVGGSNNEQFF
>TRBJ1-1|many|NA|TRBV10-2
TGCGCCAGCAGTGACGCAGGGTTGAACACTGAAGCTTTCTTT
CASSDAGLNTEAFF
>TRBJ2-2|many|TRBD1|TRBV11-3
TGTGCCAGCAGCAGGGACAGCTTAAACACCGGGGAGCTGTTTTTT
CASSRDSLNTGELFF
>TRBJ1-2|NA|TRBD1|TRBV12-3/TRBV12-4
TGTACCACCGGACAGGGAGGCGTGAGTGGCTACACCTTC
CTTGQGGVSGYTF
>TRBJ1-2|NA|NA|TRBV29-1
TGCAGCGTCGTGGGACATGGGGGAGGCTACACCTTC
CSVVGHGGGYTF
>TRBJ2-6|NA|NA|TRBV7-9
TGTGCCAGCAGCTTCGAACGACACCTGACCTCTGGGGCCAACGTCCTGACTTTC
CASSFERHLTSGANVLTF
>TRBJ2-2|once|NA|TRBV12-3/TRBV12-4
TGTGCCAGCAGCACAGGGCCCACCGGGGAGCTGTCTTTT
CASSTGPTGELSF
>TRBJ2-1|NA|NA|TRBV11-2
TGTGCCAGCAGCTTCTGGGTCGTGTCATCCTACAATGAGCAGTTCTTC
CASSFWVVSSYNEQFF
>TRBJ2-3|many|NA|TRBV6-5
TGTGCCAGCGGAACAGATACGCAGTATTTT
CASGTDTQYF
>TRBJ2-3|NA|NA|TRBV4-2
TGTGCCAGCAGCCAAGATTCAGAATCCACAGATACGCAGTATTTT
CASSQDSESTDTQYF
>TRBJ2-3|NA|NA|TRBV19
TGTGCCAGTAGTATAGTGCACAGGTACACAGATACGCAGTATTTT
CASSIVHRYTDTQYF
>TRBJ1-1|many|NA|TRBV6-1
TGTGCTGTGGTTGGCTCCTATATGAACACTGAAGCTTTCTTT
CAVVGSYMNTEAFF
>TRBJ2-2|many|NA|TRBV12-3/TRBV12-4
TGTGCCAGCAGTTATAGGGGGGACAGAACGAACACCGGGGAGCTGTTTTTT
CASSYRGDRTNTGELFF